These 11 T cell receptor beta chains came from one sample sequenced in a study of control samples from healthy donors and cancer patients. Assay: immunoSEQ multiplex PCR; the TCRdb copy retains only in-frame clones and omits some. Of about 80,000 clones listed, 91% were seen once; the top ten hold roughly a sixth. The material sequenced was blood. Source of these receptors: a man aged 50-60 years in good health.

This chain's CDR3 is CARSLGSEREKLFF. DNA for the CDR3: TGTGCCAGAAGCTTGGGATCCGAAAGGGAAAAACTGTTTTTT. J is TRBJ1-4 and V is TRBV5-3; no reliable D call. TRBV5-3 is an ORF, and what it does is uncertain. The V end was cut by 0 bases, the J end by 8 bases, with 11 bases between. The CDR3 runs 14 residues.

The gene calls are TRBV7-8 and TRBJ2-1; D ambiguous. The CDR3 runs to 13 residues. Germline V gene data show CDR1 as SGHVS and CDR2 as FQNEAQ. The V end was cut by 0 bases, the J end by 7 bases, with 7 bases between. CDR3 loop: CASSLAQGNEQFF. CDR3 nucleotide sequence: TGTGCCAGCAGCTTAGCGCAAGGGAATGAGCAGTTCTTC.

This chain connects TRBV6-6 to TRBJ1-5, with a possible D match to TRBD1 (5 bases). CDR1 and CDR2 (germline): MNHNY, SVGAGI (reference sequence). The CDR3 runs 13 residues. V was clipped by 10 bases and J by 4 bases, with 14 bases between them. The CDR3 DNA reads as TGTGCCACGTCGGGGCAGATAAATCAGCCCCAGCATTTT. It is translated as CATSGQINQPQHF.

The chain is built from TRBV5-1 and TRBJ1-6; D is uncertain. The CDR3 is made up of 14 amino acids. The ends were cut back, 7 bases at V and 6 bases at J, with 14 bases in the middle. The V gene's germline CDR1 is SGHRS and CDR2 YFSETQ. The CDR3 loop is CASRLQIANSPLHF. CDR3 in DNA: TGCGCCAGCCGGTTACAAATAGCTAATTCACCCCTCCACTTT.

This chain uses TRBV25-1 with TRBJ2-4; 7 bases line up with TRBD1. With V trimmed by 8 bases and J by 5 bases, 3 bases remained unmatched. The CDR3 totals 12 residues. Germline V CDR1 and CDR2: MGHDK, SYGVNS. DNA for the CDR3: TGTGCCAGCGGAGACAGGGAAAACATTCAGTACTTC. Protein sequence: CASGDRENIQYF.

The gene calls are TRBV27 and TRBJ1-6; 7 nucleotides match TRBD1. After removal of 5 bases from V and 7 bases from J, the junction contained 11 bases not matched to a gene. CDR1 MNHEY and CDR2 SMNVEV come from the germline V gene (reference sequence). The CDR3 covers 16 residues. CDR3 region: CASSTNRGLWNSPLHF. CDR3 in DNA: TGTGCCAGCAGTACCAACAGGGGATTATGGAATTCACCCCTCCACTTT.

A single count supports this clone. Additional DNA sequences in this sample encode the identical CDR3. The chain uses TRBV7-9 and TRBJ1-2; the D gene is possibly TRBD1 (5 bases). This CDR3 has 13 residues. In germline, CDR1 is SEHNR, CDR2 FQNEAQ (reference sequence). The V gene lost 0 bases and the J gene lost 6 bases, with 8 bases spanning the gap. CDR3 protein: CASSLAGGDGYTF. The CDR3 nucleotides are TGTGCCAGCAGCTTAGCGGGAGGGGATGGCTACACCTTC.

Details on this clone: The same CDR3 arises from other DNA sequences in this sample as well. This sequence joins TRBV24-1 and TRBJ1-3; TRBD1 agrees at 8 bases. The CDR3 length is 16 residues. V lost 6 bases and J lost 5; bases outside the gene matches: 11. Per germline, CDR1 KGHDR and CDR2 SFDVKD. The CDR3 DNA reads TGTGCCACCAGTTCCGGGACAGGTCTAGATCGAAACACCATATATTTT. Its translation is CATSSGTGLDRNTIYF.

This chain connects TRBV15 to TRBJ1-4; no definite D call. This CDR3 comprises 16 residues. V gave up 0 bases and J gave up 5 bases, with 13 bases separating them. CDR1 is LNHNV and CDR2 is YYDKDF in the germline V gene (reference sequence). CDR3 region: CATSRDSGLRNEKLFF. CDR3 bases: TGTGCCACCAGCAGAGATTCGGGCCTTCGGAATGAAAAACTGTTTTTT. Looking up the rest from reference TRBV15 and TRBJ1-4 gives the full variable domain: DAMVIQNPRYQVTQFGKPVTLSCSQTLNHNVMYWYQQKSSQAPKLLFHYYDKDFNNEADTPDNFQSRRPNTSFCFLDIRSPGLGDTAMYLCATSRDSGLRNEKLFFGSGTQLSVL.

The chain has TRBV6-6 and TRBJ1-5; D may be TRBD1 (6 bases). In germline, CDR1 is MNHNY, CDR2 SVGAGI (reference sequence). The CDR3 sequence is 17 residues long. V was clipped by 5 bases and J by 2 bases, with 19 bases between them. The CDR3 bases are TGTGCCAGCAGTCGATCCCCACAGGGCAGAGGCAATCAGCCCCAGCATTTT. As protein: CASSRSPQGRGNQPQHF.

The gene calls are TRBV6-5 and TRBJ2-7; the D is unclear. V was clipped by 10 bases and J by 2 bases, with 9 bases between them. Germline V lookup: CDR1 MNHEY, CDR2 SVGAGI. The CDR3 is 11 amino acids. Written as DNA, the CDR3 is TGTGCCACCCGACTCGCCTACGAGCAGTACTTC. Translation gives CATRLAYEQYF.